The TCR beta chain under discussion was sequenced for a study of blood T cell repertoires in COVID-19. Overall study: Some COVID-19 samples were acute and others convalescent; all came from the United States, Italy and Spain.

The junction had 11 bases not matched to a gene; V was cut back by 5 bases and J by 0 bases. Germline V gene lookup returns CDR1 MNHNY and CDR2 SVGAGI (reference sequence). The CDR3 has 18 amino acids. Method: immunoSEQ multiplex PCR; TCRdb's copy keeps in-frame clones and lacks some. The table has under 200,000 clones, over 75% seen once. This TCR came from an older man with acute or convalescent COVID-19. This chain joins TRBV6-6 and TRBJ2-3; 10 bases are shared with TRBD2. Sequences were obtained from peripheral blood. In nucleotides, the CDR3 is TGTGCCAGCAGTCTTAGCGGGGGGACTACCCTCAGCACAGATACGCAGTATTTT. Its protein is CASSLSGGTTLSTDTQYF.